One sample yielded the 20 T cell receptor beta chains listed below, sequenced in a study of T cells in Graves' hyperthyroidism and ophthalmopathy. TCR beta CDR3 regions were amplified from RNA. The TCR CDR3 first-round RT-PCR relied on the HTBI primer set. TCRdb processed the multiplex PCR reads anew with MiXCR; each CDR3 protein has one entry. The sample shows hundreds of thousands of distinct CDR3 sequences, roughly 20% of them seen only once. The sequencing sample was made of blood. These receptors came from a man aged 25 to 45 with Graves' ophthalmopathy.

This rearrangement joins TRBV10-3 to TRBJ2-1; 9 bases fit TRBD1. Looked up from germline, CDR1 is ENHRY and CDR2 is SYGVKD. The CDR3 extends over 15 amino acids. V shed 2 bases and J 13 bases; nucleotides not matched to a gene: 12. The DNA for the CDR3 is TGTGCCATCAGTGAGCCACAGGGGGCCGTCGCTGAACAGTTCTTC. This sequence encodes CAISEPQGAVAEQFF.

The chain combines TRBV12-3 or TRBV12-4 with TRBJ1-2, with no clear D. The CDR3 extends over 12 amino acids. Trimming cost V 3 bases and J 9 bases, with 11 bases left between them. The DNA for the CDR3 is TGTGCCAGCAGTTTTCAAACTCGGAGCTACACCTTC. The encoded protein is CASSFQTRSYTF.

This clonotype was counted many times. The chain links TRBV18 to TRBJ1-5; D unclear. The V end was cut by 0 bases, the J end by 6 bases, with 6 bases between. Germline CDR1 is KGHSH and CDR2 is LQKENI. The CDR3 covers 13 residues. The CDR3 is CASSPPGLQPQHF. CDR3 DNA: TGTGCCAGCTCACCACCGGGCCTTCAGCCCCAGCATTTT.

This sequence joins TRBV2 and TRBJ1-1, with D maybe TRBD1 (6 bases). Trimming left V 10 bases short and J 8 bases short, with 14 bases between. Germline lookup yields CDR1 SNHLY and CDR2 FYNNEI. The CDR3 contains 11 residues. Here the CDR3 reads CAIVPGTEAFF. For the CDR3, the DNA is TGTGCCATCGTCCCCGGGACAGAAGCTTTCTTT.

The CDR3 DNA sequence: TGCGCCAGCAGCTTCCCGACAGGGGCAGGGAACACTGAAGCTTTCTTT. Residues: CASSFPTGAGNTEAFF. The chain employs TRBV4-1 and TRBJ1-1; 8 bases align to TRBD1. The J segment lost 1 base and the V segment lost 5 bases, leaving 9 bases of the junction unmatched. The CDR3 runs 16 residues. The germline V gene encodes CDR1 MGHRA and CDR2 YSYEKL.

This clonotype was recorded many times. CDR3 in amino acids: CASSLVFRGTQYF. In DNA, the CDR3 is TGTGCCAGCAGCTTAGTTTTTAGGGGTACGCAGTATTTT. The V gene is TRBV11-1, the J gene TRBJ2-3; tentatively, D is TRBD1 (5 bases). This CDR3 is 13 amino acids long. CDR1 and CDR2 (germline): SGHAT, FQDESV (reference sequence). Trimming took off 1 base at V and 8 bases at J, with 10 bases between the two ends.

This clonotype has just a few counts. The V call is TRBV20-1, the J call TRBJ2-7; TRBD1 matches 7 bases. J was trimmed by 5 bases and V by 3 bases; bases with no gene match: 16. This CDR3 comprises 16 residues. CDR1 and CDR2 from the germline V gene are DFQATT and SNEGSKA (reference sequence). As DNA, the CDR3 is TGCAGTGCTAGGGCCCCCAGGGGACAGATCGAGAACGAGCAGTACTTC. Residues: CSARAPRGQIENEQYF.

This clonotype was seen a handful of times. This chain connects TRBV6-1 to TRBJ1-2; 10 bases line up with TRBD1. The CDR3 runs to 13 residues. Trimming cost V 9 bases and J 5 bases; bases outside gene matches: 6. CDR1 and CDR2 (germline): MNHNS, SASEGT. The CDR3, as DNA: TGTGCCAGTGGGACAGGGGCAAAGTATGGCTACACCTTC. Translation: CASGTGAKYGYTF.

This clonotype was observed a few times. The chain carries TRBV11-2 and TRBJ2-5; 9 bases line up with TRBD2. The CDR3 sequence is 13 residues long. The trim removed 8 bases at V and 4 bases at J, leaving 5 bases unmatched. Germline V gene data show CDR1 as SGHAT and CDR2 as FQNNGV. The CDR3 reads CASSSGITETQYF. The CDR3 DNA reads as TGTGCCAGCTCTAGCGGGATCACAGAGACCCAGTACTTC.

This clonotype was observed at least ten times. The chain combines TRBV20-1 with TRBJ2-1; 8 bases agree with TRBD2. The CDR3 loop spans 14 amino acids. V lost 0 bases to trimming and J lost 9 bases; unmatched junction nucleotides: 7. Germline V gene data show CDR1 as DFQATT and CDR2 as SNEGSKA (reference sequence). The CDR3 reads CSAREAGVLGEQFF. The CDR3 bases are TGCAGTGCTAGAGAAGCGGGAGTACTTGGTGAGCAGTTCTTC.

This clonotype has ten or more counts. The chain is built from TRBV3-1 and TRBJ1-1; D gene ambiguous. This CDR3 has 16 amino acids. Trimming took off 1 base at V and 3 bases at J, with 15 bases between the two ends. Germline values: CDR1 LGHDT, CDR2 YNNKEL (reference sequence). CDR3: CASSQAGYGYDTEAFF. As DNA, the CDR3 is TGTGCCAGCAGCCAAGCTGGATATGGGTATGACACTGAAGCTTTCTTT.

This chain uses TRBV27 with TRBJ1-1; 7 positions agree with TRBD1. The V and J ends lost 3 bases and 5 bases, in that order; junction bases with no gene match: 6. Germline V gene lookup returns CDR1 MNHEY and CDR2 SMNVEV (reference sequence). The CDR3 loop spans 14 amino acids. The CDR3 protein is CASSFWAGGTEAFF. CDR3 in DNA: TGTGCCAGCAGTTTTTGGGCAGGGGGTACTGAAGCTTTCTTT.

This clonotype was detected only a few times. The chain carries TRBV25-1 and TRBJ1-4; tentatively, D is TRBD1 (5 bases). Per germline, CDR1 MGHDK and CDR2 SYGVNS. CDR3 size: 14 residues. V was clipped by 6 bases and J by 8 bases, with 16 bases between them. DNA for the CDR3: TGTGCCAGCAGCGTCAGGGCATCAGGGGAAAAACTGTTTTTT. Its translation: CASSVRASGEKLFF.

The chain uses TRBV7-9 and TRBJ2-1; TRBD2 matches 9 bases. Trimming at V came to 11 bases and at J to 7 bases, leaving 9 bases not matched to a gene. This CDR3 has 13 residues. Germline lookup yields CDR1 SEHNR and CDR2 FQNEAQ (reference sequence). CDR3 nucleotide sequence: TGTGCCGACCGGCGGGAGGGTGTAAATGAGCAGTTCTTC. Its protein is CADRREGVNEQFF.

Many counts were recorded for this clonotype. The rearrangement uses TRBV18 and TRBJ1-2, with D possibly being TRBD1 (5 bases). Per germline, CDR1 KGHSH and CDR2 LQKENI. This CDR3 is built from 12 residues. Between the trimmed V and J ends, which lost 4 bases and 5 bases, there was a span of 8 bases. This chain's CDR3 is CASSRRQYGYTF. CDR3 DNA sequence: TGTGCCAGCTCACGTAGACAGTATGGCTACACCTTC.

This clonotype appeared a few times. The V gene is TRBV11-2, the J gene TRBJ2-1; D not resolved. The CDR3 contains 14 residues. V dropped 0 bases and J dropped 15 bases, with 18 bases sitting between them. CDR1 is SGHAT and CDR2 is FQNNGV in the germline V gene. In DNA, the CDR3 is TGTGCCAGCAGCTTAGATTTGTCGGATCCTTGGGTGTTCTTC. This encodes CASSLDLSDPWVFF.

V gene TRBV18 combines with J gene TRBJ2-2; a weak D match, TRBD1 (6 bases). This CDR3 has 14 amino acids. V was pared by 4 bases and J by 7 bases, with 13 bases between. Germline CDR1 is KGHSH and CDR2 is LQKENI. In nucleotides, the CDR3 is TGTGCCAGCTCACTCCAGGGGCCGAGCGGGGAGCTGTTTTTT. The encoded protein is CASSLQGPSGELFF.

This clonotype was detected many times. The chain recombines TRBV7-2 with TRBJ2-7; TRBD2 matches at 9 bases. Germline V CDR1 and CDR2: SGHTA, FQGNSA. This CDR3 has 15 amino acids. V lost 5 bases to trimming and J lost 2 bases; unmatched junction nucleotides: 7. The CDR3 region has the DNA TGTGCCAGCAGCAACGCAGCGGGGGGAACCTACGAGCAGTACTTC. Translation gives CASSNAAGGTYEQYF.

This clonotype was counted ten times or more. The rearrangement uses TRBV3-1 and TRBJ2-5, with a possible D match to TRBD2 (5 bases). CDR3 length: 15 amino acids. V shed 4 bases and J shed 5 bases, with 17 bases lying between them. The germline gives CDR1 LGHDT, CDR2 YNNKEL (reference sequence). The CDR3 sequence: CASSPSFGRGETQYF. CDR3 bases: TGTGCCAGCAGCCCCTCCTTTGGACGCGGGGAGACCCAGTACTTC.

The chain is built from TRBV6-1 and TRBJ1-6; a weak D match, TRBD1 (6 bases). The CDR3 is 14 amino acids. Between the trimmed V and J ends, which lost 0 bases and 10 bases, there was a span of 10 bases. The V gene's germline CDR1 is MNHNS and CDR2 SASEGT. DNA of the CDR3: TGTGCCAGCAGTGAAGCCGGGGGCAGGTCACCCCTCCACTTT. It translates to CASSEAGGRSPLHF.